This T cell receptor (beta chain) was recovered during a study of cytomegalovirus exposure and HLA in healthy donors. Study findings and constraints: Several of the most significant clusters appeared, in a later analysis, to be linked to common viral pathogens. A prior analysis recorded that most TCR beta V segments were productive about 87% or about 30% of the time.

With 60 Vbeta and 13 Jbeta primers, the PCR was carried out. Study processing details: Unique TCR beta chains totaled around 86 million in a later count, with roughly 11 million of them shared. Data came from immunoSEQ multiplex PCR; TCRdb stores just in-frame clones and leaves some out. V and J calls and clone size are given by that table; D and trimming were obtained from the DNA. Of under 150,000 clones listed, 82% are singletons. CDR1 is SGHDT and CDR2 is YYEEEE in the germline V gene. V was shortened by 0 bases and J by 3 bases, with 10 bases between the two germline ends. This CDR3 comprises 15 residues. All donors participated as healthy donors of bone marrow. On this clone: As yet, its antigen is unknown.

Sequencing input: PBMCs. This clonotype originated in a male donor in good health and CMV-seronegative. The V and J genes are TRBV5-6 and TRBJ2-1; D possibly corresponds to TRBD2 (5 bases). The CDR3 loop is CASSLELADYNEQFF. The CDR3 bases are TGTGCCAGCAGCTTGGAGCTAGCAGACTACAATGAGCAGTTCTTC.